This T cell receptor (beta chain) was documented in a study of blood T cells in healthy people across ages. The study's findings and limits: Across samples, TCR beta diversity tracked strongly with naive T cell percentage. Higher diversity, along with more naive CD4+ cells, distinguished long-lived donors from aged donors.

Notes on this clonotype: Its antigen is unknown.

Germline loops: CDR1 SGHVS, CDR2 FQNEAQ. Trimming took 0 bases from V and 5 from J, leaving 13 bases between them. The CDR3 is 15 amino acids. It was with a sample-barcoded 5' primer and a J-beta primer mix that a second PCR of roughly 7 to 11 cycles was run. Each cDNA molecule received a tag from a template-switch adaptor that had 12 random nucleotides. From the 5' RACE reads, TCRdb called clonotypes with MiXCR, one entry per CDR3 protein. The data hold around 1.5 million distinct CDR3 sequences, with about 43% observed a single time. This rearrangement joins TRBV7-8 to TRBJ2-5, with unresolved D. Source material: blood. This receptor was obtained from a woman aged 18-30 years in good health. The CDR3: CASSLAGIPGETQYF. The CDR3 bases are TGTGCCAGCAGCTTAGCTGGGATACCCGGGGAGACCCAGTACTTC.